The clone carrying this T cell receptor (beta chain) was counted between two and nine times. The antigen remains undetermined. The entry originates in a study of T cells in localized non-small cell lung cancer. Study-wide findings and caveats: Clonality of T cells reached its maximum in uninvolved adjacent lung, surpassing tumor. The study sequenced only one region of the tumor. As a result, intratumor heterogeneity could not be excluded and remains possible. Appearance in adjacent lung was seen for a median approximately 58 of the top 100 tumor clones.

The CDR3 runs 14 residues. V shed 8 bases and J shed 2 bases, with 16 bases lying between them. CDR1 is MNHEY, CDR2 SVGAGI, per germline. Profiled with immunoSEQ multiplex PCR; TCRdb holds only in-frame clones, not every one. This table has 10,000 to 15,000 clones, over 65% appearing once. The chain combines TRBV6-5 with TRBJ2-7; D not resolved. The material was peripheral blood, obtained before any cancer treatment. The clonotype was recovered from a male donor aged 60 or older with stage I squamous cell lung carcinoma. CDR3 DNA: TGTGCCAGCGGTGGTAGGTCCTCACCCTACGAGCAGTACTTC. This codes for CASGGRSSPYEQYF.